What follows describes a single TCR beta chain. This sample stems from a study of blood T cell repertoires in COVID-19. Across the whole study: Some COVID-19 samples were acute and others convalescent; all came from the United States, Italy and Spain. PBMCs, B-cell-depleted T cells, or T cells provided the cDNA or gDNA that made up the material.

Original methodology: For nucleated cells, counts were estimated from reference gene primer amplification. Here immunoSEQ multiplex PCR was the method, and the copy in TCRdb shows in-frame clones only, minus some. That table supplies the V and J calls and clone size; D and trimming were determined from the DNA. The sample contains 150,000 to 200,000 clones, 78% of which appear only once. The clonotype originates from a woman at least 80 years old with active or convalescent COVID-19. The specimen was peripheral blood.

The CDR3 is CASSLRGATGNTIYF. CDR3 DNA sequence: TGTGCCAGCAGTTTACGGGGGGCGACTGGAAACACCATATATTTT. The V gene is TRBV28, the J gene TRBJ1-3, with D tentatively TRBD1 (6 bases). V was trimmed by 2 bases and J by 2 bases, leaving 10 bases between them. The CDR3 runs 15 residues. CDR1 and CDR2 from the germline V gene are MDHEN and SYDVKM.